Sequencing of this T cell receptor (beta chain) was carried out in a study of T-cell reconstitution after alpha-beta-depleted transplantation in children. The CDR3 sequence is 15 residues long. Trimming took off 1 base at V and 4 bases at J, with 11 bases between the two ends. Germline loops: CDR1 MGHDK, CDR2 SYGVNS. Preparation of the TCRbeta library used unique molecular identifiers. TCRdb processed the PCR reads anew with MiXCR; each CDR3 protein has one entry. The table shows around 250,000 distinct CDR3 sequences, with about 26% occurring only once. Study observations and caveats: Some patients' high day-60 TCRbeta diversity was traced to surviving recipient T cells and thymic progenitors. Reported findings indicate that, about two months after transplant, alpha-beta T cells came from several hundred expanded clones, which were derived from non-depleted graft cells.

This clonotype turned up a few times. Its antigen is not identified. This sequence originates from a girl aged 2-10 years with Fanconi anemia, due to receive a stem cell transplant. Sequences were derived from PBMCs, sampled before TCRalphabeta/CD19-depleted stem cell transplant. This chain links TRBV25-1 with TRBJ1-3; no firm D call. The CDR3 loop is CASSEWRAGGNTIYF. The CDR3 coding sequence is TGTGCCAGCAGTGAATGGCGGGCTGGAGGAAACACCATATATTTT.